The 15 T cell receptor beta chains given below trace back to one sample, sequenced in a study of T cell responses to AZD1222 COVID-19 vaccine. Produced via immunoSEQ multiplex PCR; TCRdb's table is partial and in-frame only. This sample has about 130,000 clones, with around 86% found just once. The sequencing used peripheral blood, collected on day 0 of AZD1222 vaccination. The receptors here all came from an adult in good health.

The chain joins TRBV19 to TRBJ1-2; 8 nucleotides agree with TRBD1. The CDR3 runs to 14 residues. With 3 bases clipped from V and 3 bases from J, the junction kept 3 bases outside the gene matches. The germline CDR1 and CDR2 sequences are LNHDA and SQIVND (reference sequence). In DNA, the CDR3 is TGTGCCAGTAGTATTCTGGACAGGGACTATGGCTACACCTTC. Protein sequence: CASSILDRDYGYTF.

The chain joins TRBV6-4 to TRBJ1-3; D may be TRBD1 (6 bases). Looked up from germline, CDR1 is MRHNA and CDR2 is SNTAGT. With 3 bases removed from V and 0 bases from J, the gap between germline ends came to 6 bases. The CDR3 runs to 14 residues. CDR3 DNA: TGTGCCAGCAGTGAAGGGGGCTCTGGAAACACCATATATTTT. Translating it yields CASSEGGSGNTIYF.

This chain links TRBV18 with TRBJ2-7, with a possible D match to TRBD1 (6 bases). The CDR3 covers 16 residues. V was cut by 3 bases and J by 1 base, with 16 bases left in between. Germline V gene data show CDR1 as KGHSH and CDR2 as LQKENI. CDR3 bases: TGTGCCAGCTCACCGACCATATCGGGACAATCCTACGAGCAGTACTTC. It is translated as CASSPTISGQSYEQYF.

This clone occurred once. V and J are TRBV2 and TRBJ1-4, with D perhaps matching TRBD1 (6 bases). The CDR3 totals 14 residues. CDR1 and CDR2 from the germline V gene are SNHLY and FYNNEI. Trimming cost V 1 base and J 6 bases, with 9 bases left between them. The CDR3 loop is CASSEGRQDEKLFF. The CDR3, as DNA: TGTGCCAGCAGTGAAGGGAGACAGGATGAAAAACTGTTTTTT.

The chain joins TRBV4-3 to TRBJ1-1; TRBD1 matches at 7 bases. Germline CDR1 and CDR2: LGHNA and YSLEER. The CDR3 contains 15 residues. The junction had 9 bases not matched to a gene; V was cut back by 3 bases and J by 5 bases. Here the CDR3 DNA reads TGCGCCAGCAGCCAGCCGACAGGGAGTGGAACTGAAGCTTTCTTT. Residues: CASSQPTGSGTEAFF.

Remarks on this clone: The sample contains more than one DNA sequence encoding this CDR3. J is TRBJ2-3 and V is TRBV2, with D perhaps assigned TRBD1 or TRBD2 (6 bases each). This CDR3 comprises 14 residues. The germline V gene encodes CDR1 SNHLY and CDR2 FYNNEI. Trimming removed 4 bases at V and 2 bases at J, with 10 bases between. CDR3 nucleotide sequence: TGTGCCAGCAGTGTCGGGGGCGCCACAGATACGCAGTATTTT. Translated, it gives CASSVGGATDTQYF.

V is TRBV4-3 and J is TRBJ1-6; D call uncertain. Trimming cost V 0 bases and J 7 bases, with 13 bases left between them. CDR3 size: 16 residues. Germline assignment: CDR1 LGHNA and CDR2 YSLEER. The CDR3 coding sequence is TGCGCCAGCAGCCAAGATAACACCGGGGTAAATTCACCCCTCCACTTT. Translation gives CASSQDNTGVNSPLHF.

The chain carries TRBV9 and TRBJ2-2; D possibly corresponds to TRBD2 (7 bases). The V end was cut by 0 bases, the J end by 3 bases, with 12 bases between. Per germline, CDR1 SGDLS and CDR2 YYNGEE. This CDR3 region has 16 residues. The CDR3 DNA reads TGTGCCAGCAGCGTAGGTCGGGGGGCAGACACCGGGGAGCTGTTTTTT. Translation gives CASSVGRGADTGELFF.

The chain is built from TRBV19 and TRBJ1-1; D is ambiguous. CDR1 LNHDA and CDR2 SQIVND come from the germline V gene (reference sequence). This CDR3 has 15 amino acids. Trimming stripped 6 bases from V and 2 bases from J, with 16 bases between. The CDR3 DNA sequence: TGTGCCAGTAGCATCGTAGGACGGTATAACACTGAAGCTTTCTTT. Its protein product is CASSIVGRYNTEAFF. Complete variable domain (other parts from reference TRBV19 and TRBJ1-1): DGGITQSPKYLFRKEGQNVTLSCEQNLNHDAMYWYRQDPGQGLRLIYYSQIVNDFQKGDIAEGYSVSREKKESFPLTVTSAQKNPTAFYLCASSIVGRYNTEAFFGQGTRLTVV.

The chain recombines TRBV27 with TRBJ2-1; D is uncertain. The CDR3 sequence is 11 residues long. Germline V gene data show CDR1 as MNHEY and CDR2 as SMNVEV (reference sequence). Trimming removed 8 bases at V and 3 bases at J, with 5 bases between. CDR3 sequence reads: CASGLYNEQFF. Here the CDR3 DNA reads TGTGCCAGCGGGCTCTACAATGAGCAGTTCTTC.

The genes are TRBV27 and TRBJ2-6; no clear D. The CDR3 has 15 amino acids. Trimming left V 2 bases short and J 0 bases short, with 5 bases between. Germline values: CDR1 MNHEY, CDR2 SMNVEV (reference sequence). CDR3 sequence (DNA): TGTGCCAGCAGTTTAATGAGCTCTGGGGCCAACGTCCTGACTTTC. Amino acids: CASSLMSSGANVLTF.

This chain uses TRBV6-2 or TRBV6-3 with TRBJ1-1; the D gene is possibly TRBD1 (5 bases). V was trimmed by 5 bases and J by 5 bases, leaving 24 bases between them. The CDR3 spans 17 residues. Germline V gene lookup returns CDR1 MNHEY and CDR2 SVGEGT. Here the CDR3 reads CASSLRRQGPGGTEAFF. CDR3 DNA sequence: TGTGCCAGCAGTCTGCGCCGCCAGGGCCCTGGTGGGACTGAAGCTTTCTTT.

This clone was detected only a few times. The chain recombines TRBV7-9 with TRBJ2-3; perhaps TRBD2 as D (6 bases). CDR1 is SEHNR and CDR2 is FQNEAQ in the germline V gene (reference sequence). The CDR3 spans 14 residues. V lost 1 base to trimming and J lost 2 bases, with 7 bases between them. The CDR3 sequence: CASSLEGLTDTQYF. CDR3 DNA: TGTGCCAGCAGCTTAGAGGGACTCACAGATACGCAGTATTTT.

V usage is TRBV5-4 and J usage is TRBJ1-3, with D unclear. Per the germline V gene, CDR1 is SGHNT and CDR2 is YYREEE (reference sequence). V lost 3 bases and J lost 0, with 7 bases in between. The length of the CDR3 is 14 residues. Written as DNA, the CDR3 is TGTGCCAGCAGCTCCCAGGCCTCTGGAAACACCATATATTTT. Translated, it gives CASSSQASGNTIYF.

The chain uses TRBV5-1 and TRBJ1-5; TRBD1 might be the D (5 bases). Germline V gene sequence: CDR1 SGHRS, CDR2 YFSETQ. Trimming removed 0 bases from V and 7 bases from J, with 8 bases in between. The CDR3 has 13 amino acids. The CDR3 loop reads CASSLGGDQPQHF. CDR3 nucleotides: TGCGCCAGCAGCTTGGGGGGGGACCAGCCCCAGCATTTT. Full variable domain (missing parts from reference TRBV5-1 and TRBJ1-5): KAGVTQTPRYLIKTRGQQVTLSCSPISGHRSVSWYQQTPGQGLQFLFEYFSETQRNKGNFPGRFSGRQFSNSRSEMNVSTLELGDSALYLCASSLGGDQPQHFGDGTRLSIL.